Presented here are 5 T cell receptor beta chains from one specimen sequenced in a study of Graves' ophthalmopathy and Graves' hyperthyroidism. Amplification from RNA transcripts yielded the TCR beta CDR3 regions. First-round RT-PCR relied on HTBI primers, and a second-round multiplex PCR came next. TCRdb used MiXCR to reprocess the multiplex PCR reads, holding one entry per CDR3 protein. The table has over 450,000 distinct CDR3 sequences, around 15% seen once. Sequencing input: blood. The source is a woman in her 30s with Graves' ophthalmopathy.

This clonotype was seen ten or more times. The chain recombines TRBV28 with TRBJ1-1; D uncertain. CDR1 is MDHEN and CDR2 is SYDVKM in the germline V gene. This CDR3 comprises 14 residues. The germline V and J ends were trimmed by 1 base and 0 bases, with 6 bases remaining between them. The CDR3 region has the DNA TGTGCCAGCAGTTTATATAGCATGAACACTGAAGCTTTCTTT. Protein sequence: CASSLYSMNTEAFF.

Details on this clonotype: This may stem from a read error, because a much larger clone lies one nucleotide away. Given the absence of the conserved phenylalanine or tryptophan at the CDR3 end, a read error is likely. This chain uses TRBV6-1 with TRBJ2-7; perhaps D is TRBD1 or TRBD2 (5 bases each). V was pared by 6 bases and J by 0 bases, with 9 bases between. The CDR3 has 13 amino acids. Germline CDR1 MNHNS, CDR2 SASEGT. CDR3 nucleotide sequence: TGTGCCAGCAGGGGGACCTACTCCTACGAGCAGTACTAC. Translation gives CASRGTYSYEQYY.

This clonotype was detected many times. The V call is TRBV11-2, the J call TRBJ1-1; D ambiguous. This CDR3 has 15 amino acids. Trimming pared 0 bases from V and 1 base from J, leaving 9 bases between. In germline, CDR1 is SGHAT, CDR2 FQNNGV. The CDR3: CASSLEFSSNTEAFF. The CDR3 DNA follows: TGTGCCAGCAGCTTAGAATTTAGCTCGAACACTGAAGCTTTCTTT.

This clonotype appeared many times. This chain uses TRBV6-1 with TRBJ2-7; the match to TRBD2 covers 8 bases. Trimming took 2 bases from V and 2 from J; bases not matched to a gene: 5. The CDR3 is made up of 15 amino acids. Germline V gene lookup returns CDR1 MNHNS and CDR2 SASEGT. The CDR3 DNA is TGTGCCAGCAGTGAATTGCCGGGAGGGGCCTACGAGCAGTACTTC. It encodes CASSELPGGAYEQYF.

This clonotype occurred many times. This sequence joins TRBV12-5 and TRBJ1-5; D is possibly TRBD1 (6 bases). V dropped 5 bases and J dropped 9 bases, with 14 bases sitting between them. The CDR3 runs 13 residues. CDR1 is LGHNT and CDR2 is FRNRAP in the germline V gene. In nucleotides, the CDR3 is TGTGCTAGTGGTGTGGGGGGCTCGGCGCCCCAGCATTTT. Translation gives CASGVGGSAPQHF.